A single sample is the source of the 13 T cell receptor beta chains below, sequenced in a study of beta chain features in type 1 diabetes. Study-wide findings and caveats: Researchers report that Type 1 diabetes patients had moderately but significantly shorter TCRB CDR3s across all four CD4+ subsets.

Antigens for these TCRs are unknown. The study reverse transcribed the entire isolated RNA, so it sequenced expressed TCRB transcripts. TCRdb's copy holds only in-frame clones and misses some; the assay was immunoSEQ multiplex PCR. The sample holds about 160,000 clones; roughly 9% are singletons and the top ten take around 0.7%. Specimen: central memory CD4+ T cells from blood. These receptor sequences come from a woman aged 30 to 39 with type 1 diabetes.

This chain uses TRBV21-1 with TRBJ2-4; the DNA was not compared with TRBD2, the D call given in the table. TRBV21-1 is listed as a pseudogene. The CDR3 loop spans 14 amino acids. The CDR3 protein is CASRSPSAKNIQYF. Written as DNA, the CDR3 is TGTGCCAGCAGGTCCCCCTCAGCCAAAAACATTCAGTACTTC.

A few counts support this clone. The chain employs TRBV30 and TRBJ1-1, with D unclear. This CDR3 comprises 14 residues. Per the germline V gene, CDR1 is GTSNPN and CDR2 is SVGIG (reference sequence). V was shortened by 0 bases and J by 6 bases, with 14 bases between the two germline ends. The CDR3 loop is CAWSVGGPVAEAFF. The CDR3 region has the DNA TGTGCCTGGAGTGTGGGAGGCCCGGTAGCTGAAGCTTTCTTT. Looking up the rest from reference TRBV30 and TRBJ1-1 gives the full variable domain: SQTIHQWPATLVQPVGSPLSLECTVEGTSNPNLYWYRQAAGRGLQLLFYSVGIGQISSEVPQNLSASRPQDRQFILSSKKLLLSDSGFYLCAWSVGGPVAEAFFGQGTRLTVV.

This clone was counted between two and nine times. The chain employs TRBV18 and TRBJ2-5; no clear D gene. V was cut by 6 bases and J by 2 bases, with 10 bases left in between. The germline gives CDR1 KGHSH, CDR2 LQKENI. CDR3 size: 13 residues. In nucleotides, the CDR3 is TGTGCCAGCTCCCCCGGGTCTCAAGAGACCCAGTACTTC. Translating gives CASSPGSQETQYF.

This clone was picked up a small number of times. The CDR3: CASSNRGNEKLFF. CDR3 bases: TGTGCCAGCAGTAACCGGGGTAATGAAAAACTGTTTTTT. V gene TRBV6-1 combines with J gene TRBJ1-4; unclear D gene. V lost 5 bases to trimming and J lost 4 bases, with 8 bases between them. Germline values: CDR1 MNHNS, CDR2 SASEGT. The CDR3 spans 13 residues.

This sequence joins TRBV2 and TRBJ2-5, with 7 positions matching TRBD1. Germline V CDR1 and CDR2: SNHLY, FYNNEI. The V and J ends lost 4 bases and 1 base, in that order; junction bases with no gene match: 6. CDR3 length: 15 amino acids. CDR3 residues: CASSGRGQLQETQYF. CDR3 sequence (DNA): TGTGCCAGCAGTGGAAGGGGACAGCTCCAAGAGACCCAGTACTTC.

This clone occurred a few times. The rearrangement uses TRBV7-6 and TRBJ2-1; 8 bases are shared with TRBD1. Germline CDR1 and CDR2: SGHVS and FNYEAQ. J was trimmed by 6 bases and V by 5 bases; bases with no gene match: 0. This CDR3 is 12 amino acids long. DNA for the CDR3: TGTGCCAGCAGCGACAGGGGCAATGAGCAGTTCTTC. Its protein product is CASSDRGNEQFF.

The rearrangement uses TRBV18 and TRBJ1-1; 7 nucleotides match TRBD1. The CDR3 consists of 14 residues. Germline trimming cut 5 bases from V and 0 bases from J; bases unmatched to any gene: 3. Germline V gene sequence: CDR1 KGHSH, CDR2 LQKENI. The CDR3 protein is CASSWDSMNTEAFF. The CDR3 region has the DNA TGTGCCAGCTCATGGGACAGTATGAACACTGAAGCTTTCTTT.

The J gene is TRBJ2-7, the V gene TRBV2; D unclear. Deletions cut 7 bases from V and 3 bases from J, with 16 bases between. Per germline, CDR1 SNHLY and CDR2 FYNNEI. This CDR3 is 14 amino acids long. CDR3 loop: CASTENPASYEQYF. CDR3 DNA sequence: TGTGCCAGCACAGAAAATCCTGCCAGCTACGAGCAGTACTTC.

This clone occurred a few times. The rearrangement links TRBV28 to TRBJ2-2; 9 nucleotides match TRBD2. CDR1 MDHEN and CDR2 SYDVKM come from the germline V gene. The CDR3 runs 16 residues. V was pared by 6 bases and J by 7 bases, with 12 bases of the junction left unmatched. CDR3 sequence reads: CASSQAGTSSGGELFF. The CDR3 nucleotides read TGTGCCAGCAGCCAAGCCGGGACTAGCTCGGGCGGGGAGCTGTTTTTT.

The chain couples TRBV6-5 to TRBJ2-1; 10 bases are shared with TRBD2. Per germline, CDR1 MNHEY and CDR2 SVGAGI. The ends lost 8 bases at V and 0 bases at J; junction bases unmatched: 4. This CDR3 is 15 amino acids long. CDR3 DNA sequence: TGTGCCAGCGGACTAGCGGTAAGCTCCTACAATGAGCAGTTCTTC. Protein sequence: CASGLAVSSYNEQFF.

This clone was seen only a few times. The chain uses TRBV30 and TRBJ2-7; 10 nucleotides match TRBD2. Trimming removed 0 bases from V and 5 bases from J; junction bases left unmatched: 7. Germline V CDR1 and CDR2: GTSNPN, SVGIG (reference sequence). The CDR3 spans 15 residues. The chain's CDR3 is CAWSVRLAGVHEQYF. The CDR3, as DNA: TGTGCCTGGAGTGTACGTCTAGCGGGAGTGCACGAGCAGTACTTC. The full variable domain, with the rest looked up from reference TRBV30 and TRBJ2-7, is SQTIHQWPATLVQPVGSPLSLECTVEGTSNPNLYWYRQAAGRGLQLLFYSVGIGQISSEVPQNLSASRPQDRQFILSSKKLLLSDSGFYLCAWSVRLAGVHEQYFGPGTRLTVT.

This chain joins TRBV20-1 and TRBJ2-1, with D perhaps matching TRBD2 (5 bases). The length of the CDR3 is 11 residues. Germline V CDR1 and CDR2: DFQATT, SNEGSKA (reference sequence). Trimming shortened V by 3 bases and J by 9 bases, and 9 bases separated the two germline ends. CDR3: CSARTNGEQFF. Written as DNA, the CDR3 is TGCAGTGCTAGGACTAATGGTGAGCAGTTCTTC.

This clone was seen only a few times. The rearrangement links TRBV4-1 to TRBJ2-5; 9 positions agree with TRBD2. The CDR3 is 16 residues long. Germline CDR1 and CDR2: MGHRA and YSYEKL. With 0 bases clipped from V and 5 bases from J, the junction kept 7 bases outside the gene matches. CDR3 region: CASSQDGSGSYETQYF. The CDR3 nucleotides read TGCGCCAGCAGCCAAGACGGTAGCGGGAGTTATGAGACCCAGTACTTC.